Listed below are T cell receptor beta chains from one sample, sequenced in a study of OX40 agonist ivuxolimab in advanced cancers. Sequenced by immunoSEQ multiplex PCR; TCRdb stores in-frame clones only, minus some. Here the sample spans under 45,000 clones, approximately 80% being singletons. This material consisted of CD4+ or CD8+ T cells sorted from blood, taken in a trial of the OX40 agonist ivuxolimab. These receptors were taken from an adult with an advanced solid tumor such as melanoma, head and neck, liver or kidney cancer. CDR3s leave out the opening cysteine and the closing phenylalanine or tryptophan.

>TRBV25-1
ASATISGANVLT
>TRBV5-6
ASSRLAGVATGELF
>TRBV2
ASSPDAANIQY
>TRBV27
ASSLPRTQRRTRQMLQPQH
>TRBV7-9
ASSRGGGNEQF
>TRBV4-2
ASSLSGYNEQF
>TRBV13
AGNRGFRTEAF
>TRBV6-5
ASSPETSGSYEQY
>TRBV7-9
ASSPGGGDEKLF
>TRBV2
ASTGQAYNEQF
>TRBV6-5
ASSYFRTNTEAF
>TRBV5-1
ASSFGGLTDTQY
>TRBV6-5
ASSRQASSGNTIY
>TRBV5-4
ASSFGLNTEAF
>TRBV7-8
ASSFEETGELF
>TRBV5-1
ASSPLPTGELF
>TRBV5-1
ASSSLSGTETYEQY
>TRBV5-1
ASSPRLVGMLETQY
>TRBV2
ASSELSSYNSPLH
>TRBV19
ASSNQLQGHYGYT
>TRBV5-4
ASKPGLARWEF
>TRBV7-2
ASSRYISNTEAF
>TRBV7-3
ASSLGLADYNEQF
>TRBV4-3
ASSQFTGPGYNEQF
>TRBV5-4
ASTRGPNTEAF
>TRBV7-2
ASSDLPFSYNEQF
>TRBV18
ASSPASGSDTQY
>TRBV19
ASTPDGEETQY
>TRBV7-9
ASSPRTSGTSAKNIQY
>TRBV12-5
ASGSPRASAITEQF
>TRBV6-5
ASRPSNNNEQF
>TRBV30
AWSVEGREDTQY
>TRBV30
AWSEGAVLIETQY
>TRBV27
ASSLWASGSYNEQF
>TRBV2
ACYRGRETEAF
>TRBV5-5
ASSSRLQDETQY
>TRBV6-4
ATQRTGPYGYT